The present TCR beta chain was sequenced within a study of CD8 T cells in Susac syndrome (dated by TCRdb to between 2018 and 2021). About the study as a whole: Whether CD8+ T cell activation and differentiation in Susac syndrome was antigen driven was tested using repertoire sequencing. The study compared CD8+ T cell repertoire clonality among 12 healthy donors, 14 Susac syndrome patients and roughly 16 multiple sclerosis patients. What the study reported, not specific to this receptor: The number of individuals in the TCR sequencing and HLA analysis was recognized as being relatively small.

Peripheral blood CD8+ and CD4+ T cells from healthy donors, Susac syndrome patients and multiple sclerosis patients were profiled by high-throughput TCR beta sequencing. Treatment-naive patients with stable or active relapsing-remitting disease fulfilling revised McDonald criteria were used as multiple sclerosis controls. CD8+ TEMRA cells were enriched by FACS, while bulk CD8+ and CD4+ T cells were purified by magnetic negative isolation. Blood was collected in EDTA tubes and processed within 24 hours, with PBMCs isolated through density gradient centrifugation. PBMCs intended for TCR sequencing were cryopreserved in liquid nitrogen and were subsequently thawed in a 37 degrees C water bath. The sorted or isolated CD4+, CD8+ and CD8+ TEMRA cells reached a purity of at least 90%. The CDR3 runs 15 amino acids, cysteine and phenylalanine included. Solely the CDR3 DNA is kept, with 45 bases framed from the first base. From the germline V gene, CDR1 is SQVTM and CDR2 is ANQGSEA. Clipping removes 0 bases from V and 1 base from J, with 5 as the unmatched junction base count.

To note about this clonotype: It lacks a known antigen. The sample holds no much larger clone one base away, and base qualities are not on file.

RNA was extracted using the RNeasy kit, and about 0.5 to 1 microgram was reverse transcribed with random hexamers. TCR beta CDR3 regions were amplified with the immunoSEQ multiplex PCR assay covering 54 Vbeta and 13 Jbeta segments. PCR amplification bias was corrected by using a synthetic template baseline for primer optimization and computational correction. The source study handled its data this way. Reads were assigned to V, D and J genes according to IMGT and analyzed in immunoSEQ Analyzer, with only productive sequences retained. Clonality was computed as one minus Shannon entropy normalized by log2 of the number of productive unique sequences. For each patient and control, public and private clones were evaluated within the 100 most prevalent clones. Clones were defined as Susac-specific when absent from the healthy and MS cohorts, from about a thousand published viral clones and from other ImmuneACCESS disease sequences. TCRdb reprocessing: public reads trimmed at Q25 with fastp, clones called with MiXCR, in-frame beta chains kept. CDR3 protein duplicates are merged, each entry listing the most common genes and DNA. What appears here as the V and J calls and clone size reflects TCRdb's work, not the paper's. Across this sample there are roughly 150,000 distinct CDR3 sequences, with about 95% seen only once. 0.15% of the sample goes to the ten largest clones.

The sample was CD8+ T cells from PBMCs. The rearrangement joined TRBV29-1 to TRBJ2-5; the central 7 bases match TRBD2. This receptor was taken from a human donor with multiple sclerosis. Read as DNA, the sequence is TGCAGCGTTGAAGACGACAGCGGGGTCCAAGAGACCCAGTACTTC. This encodes CSVEDDSGVQETQYF.